The 22 T cell receptor beta chains reported below all come from one sample, sequenced in a study of Tregs in tolerant kidney transplant recipients (dated by TCRdb to between 2018 and 2021). Receptor amplification or capture employed the immunoSEQ multiplex PCR assay. The table was pulled from immuneACCESS by TCRdb, which kept in-frame rearrangements only. Such tables lose some clones; where checked, under half of the loss comes from unresolved V genes, and the rest has no known cause. The sample table records about 30,000 clones. The ten largest make up about 15% of the sample. This specimen's time point label, interpreted: blood sample drawn before combined kidney and bone marrow transplant. This specimen consisted of CD8+ T cells from blood, obtained before the transplant. These receptors came from a human donor who received a combined kidney and bone marrow transplant.

Regarding this clone: The CDR3 end is not reached by the read, which stops 3 residues before it; the germline J gene fills it in. The chain is built from TRBV7-9 and TRBJ2-1; 8 bases are shared with TRBD2. Germline trimming cut 4 bases from V and 8 bases from J; bases unmatched to any gene: 7. CDR1 SEHNR and CDR2 FQNEAQ come from the germline V gene (reference sequence). This CDR3 has 14 residues. The sequenced CDR3 bases are TGTGCCAGCAGCTGGTCCGGGACTAGTCATGAG. Protein product: CASSWSGTSHE. The full CDR3 reads CASSWSGTSHEQFF.

Note on this clone: Read sequence stops 3 residues before the CDR3 end, and the germline J gene provides the missing end. V is TRBV5-1 and J is TRBJ2-5, with D possibly matching TRBD1 (6 bases). CDR3 size: 15 residues. V was trimmed by 0 bases and J by 4 bases, leaving 13 bases between them. Germline lookup yields CDR1 SGHRS and CDR2 YFSETQ. The CDR3 bases that were read are TGCGCCAGCAGCTTGGTGTCAGGGGATATAGAGACC. Protein product: CASSLVSGDIET. The CDR3 in full is CASSLVSGDIETQYF.

The DNA read from the CDR3 is TGCAGTGCTAGAGAGGGGACAGAAGATAGAGAGACC. Translating gives CSAREGTEDRET. The full CDR3 protein reads CSAREGTEDRETQYF. This sequence joins TRBV20-1 and TRBJ2-5; TRBD1 matches 7 bases. The sequenced fragment ends 3 residues before the CDR3 boundary, so the rest is inferred from the germline J gene. V was clipped by 0 bases and J by 4 bases; unmatched bases: 8. The CDR3 consists of 15 residues. Germline assignment: CDR1 DFQATT and CDR2 SNEGSKA (reference sequence).

The sequenced part of the CDR3 DNA is TGTGCCAGCAGTGAAGCTACACTAAACACTGAA. Protein sequence: CASSEATLNTE. The CDR3 in its entirety is CASSEATLNTEAFF. The chain couples TRBV6-1 to TRBJ1-1, with unresolved D. The read terminates 3 residues ahead of where the CDR3 ends, so the germline J gene completes it. With 0 bases removed from V and 2 bases from J, the gap between germline ends came to 7 bases. The CDR3 runs 14 residues. Germline CDR1 MNHNS, CDR2 SASEGT.

As for this clone: The missing CDR3 end, 3 residues past where the read stops, is filled in from the germline J gene. The V and J genes are TRBV30 and TRBJ1-4, with D unresolved. V was trimmed by 6 bases and J by 8 bases, leaving 13 bases between them. Germline V gives CDR1 GTSNPN, CDR2 SVGIG (reference sequence). The CDR3 totals 12 residues. The covered CDR3 bases are TGTGCCTGCATGGCCCAGCGGGAAAAA. The encoded protein is CACMAQREK. The full-length CDR3 reads as CACMAQREKLFF.

Regarding this clone: The read is 3 residues too short to cover the CDR3 end, so that end is filled in from the germline J gene. The chain has TRBV2 and TRBJ2-3, with 7 bases lining up with TRBD1. The CDR3 is 15 residues long. Trimming took 6 bases from V and 0 from J; bases not matched to a gene: 6. Germline V gene lookup returns CDR1 SNHLY and CDR2 FYNNEI. CDR3 residues: CASRKGAGSTDTQYF. CDR3 bases read: TGTGCCAGCAGAAAGGGGGCAGGGAGCACAGATACG.

In the case of this clone: The read halts 3 residues ahead of the CDR3 end, with the missing end drawn from the germline J gene. The rearrangement links TRBV9 to TRBJ1-2, with D possibly TRBD1 on 6 matching bases. There are 16 residues in the CDR3. CDR1 SGDLS and CDR2 YYNGEE come from the germline V gene. V dropped 0 bases and J dropped 6 bases, with 18 bases sitting between them. This CDR3 is CASSVGPTGGAHGYTF. The DNA read from the CDR3 is TGTGCCAGCAGCGTAGGACCCACCGGGGGGGCGCATGGC.

As to this clone: The CDR3 end falls 3 residues outside the read, so it is completed with the germline J gene. V usage is TRBV20-1 and J usage is TRBJ2-5; no firm D call. V shed 2 bases and J shed 5 bases, with 12 bases lying between them. CDR1 is DFQATT and CDR2 is SNEGSKA in the germline V gene (reference sequence). The CDR3 loop spans 13 amino acids. CDR3 sequence reads: CSARFAGGETQYF. The CDR3 DNA, read in part, is TGCAGTGCTAGATTTGCAGGTGGGGAGACC.

Notes on this clone: With the read ending 3 residues before the CDR3 end, the germline J gene is used to fill in that end. The chain combines TRBV20-1 with TRBJ2-4, with a weak D call TRBD2 (6 bases). The ends were cut back, 1 base at V and 9 bases at J, with 19 bases in the middle. The germline gives CDR1 DFQATT, CDR2 SNEGSKA (reference sequence). The CDR3 spans 15 residues. The CDR3 here is CSARVSSGGVGIQYF. The sequenced part of the CDR3 DNA is TGCAGTGCTAGAGTTAGCAGTGGAGGGGTGGGCATT.

With regard to this clone: One end of the junction does not line up with germline, which may come from a read error. Read data end 3 residues before the CDR3 end; the end is taken from the germline J gene. This chain connects TRBV7-4 to TRBJ1-4; 7 positions match TRBD1. The V gene's germline CDR1 is SGHVT and CDR2 SQSDAQ. The CDR3 extends over 16 amino acids. The covered CDR3 bases are TGCACCAGCAGCCCAGGGGTAGCCGGGACAGATGAAAAA. It codes for CTSSPGVAGTDEK. The entire CDR3 is CTSSPGVAGTDEKLFF.

A remark on this clone: The read falls 3 residues short of the CDR3 end, and the missing part is taken from the germline J gene. V usage is TRBV20-1 and J usage is TRBJ2-7; TRBD1 matches at 7 bases. V gave up 2 bases and J gave up 2 bases; unmatched junction bases: 6. Germline CDR1 reads DFQATT; CDR2 reads SNEGSKA (reference sequence). The CDR3 covers 14 residues. The CDR3 loop is CSARKRTGTYEQYF. Incomplete CDR3 DNA: TGCAGTGCTAGAAAAAGGACAGGTACCTACGAG.

Notes on this clone: The sequenced fragment ends 3 residues before the CDR3 boundary, so the rest is inferred from the germline J gene. V usage is TRBV7-8 and J usage is TRBJ2-3; 14 bases are a match to TRBD2. V trimming: 6 bases; J trimming: 6 bases; junction bases outside the gene matches: 8. Germline V gene sequence: CDR1 SGHVS, CDR2 FQNEAQ. This CDR3 is built from 16 residues. The sequenced CDR3 bases are TGTGCCAGCAGTCAACCCGGGACTAGCGGGAGCGATACG. It yields the protein CASSQPGTSGSDT. The CDR3 reads in full as CASSQPGTSGSDTQYF.

Turning to this clone: With the read ending 3 residues before the CDR3 end, the germline J gene is used to fill in that end. The rearrangement uses TRBV19 and TRBJ1-1; 7 positions match TRBD1. The J segment lost 2 bases and the V segment lost 1 base, leaving 1 base of the junction unmatched. Germline V gives CDR1 LNHDA, CDR2 SQIVND (reference sequence). This CDR3 is 14 amino acids long. The CDR3 bases that were read are TGTGCCAGTAGTATAGGGACAGGCAACACTGAA. Residues: CASSIGTGNTE. The full CDR3 protein reads CASSIGTGNTEAFF.

About this clone itself: The sequence runs out 3 residues before the end of the CDR3; the remainder is reconstructed from the germline J gene. The genes are TRBV7-9 and TRBJ2-7; the D gene is possibly TRBD2 (5 bases). This CDR3 has 13 amino acids. Between the trimmed V and J ends, which lost 1 base and 3 bases, there was a span of 7 bases. From germline, CDR1 is SEHNR and CDR2 FQNEAQ (reference sequence). The CDR3 is CASSLDAGYEQYF. CDR3 bases read: TGTGCCAGCAGCTTAGACGCGGGCTACGAG.

A note on this clone: The CDR3 goes on 3 residues after the read ends, and that part is filled in from the germline J gene. This chain joins TRBV7-9 and TRBJ1-1, with D unclear. CDR3 size: 15 residues. The V end was cut by 4 bases, the J end by 0 bases, with 12 bases between. Germline assignment: CDR1 SEHNR and CDR2 FQNEAQ (reference sequence). The covered CDR3 bases are TGTGCCAGCAGCTCCCCCGAGAGCATGAACACTGAA. It is translated as CASSSPESMNTE. The CDR3 reads in full as CASSSPESMNTEAFF.

Concerning this clone: The sequence runs out 3 residues before the end of the CDR3; the remainder is reconstructed from the germline J gene. V is TRBV7-9 and J is TRBJ1-2; D possibly corresponds to TRBD1 (6 bases). From germline, CDR1 is SEHNR and CDR2 FQNEAQ (reference sequence). The CDR3 runs to 15 residues. The sequenced part of the CDR3 DNA is TGTGCCAGCAGCCCCCAAGGACAGTATACAGGGGGC. The encoded protein is CASSPQGQYTGG. The whole CDR3 region reads CASSPQGQYTGGYTF.

Turning to this clone: With the read ending 3 residues before the CDR3 end, the germline J gene is used to fill in that end. The V and J genes are TRBV6-4 and TRBJ2-1, with 8 bases identical to TRBD2. Germline CDR1 and CDR2: MRHNA and SNTAGT. V dropped 0 bases and J dropped 5; count of bases not matched to a gene: 3. This CDR3 has 15 amino acids. The CDR3 loop is CASSDSSGSNNEQFF. The part of the CDR3 DNA that was read is TGTGCCAGCAGTGACTCAAGCGGGAGTAACAATGAG.

With respect to this clone: The DNA ends 3 residues before the CDR3 does, and the rest of the CDR3 is filled in from the germline J gene. V usage is TRBV19 and J usage is TRBJ2-2, with TRBD2 matching 10 bases. Germline V gene data show CDR1 as LNHDA and CDR2 as SQIVND (reference sequence). This CDR3 has 16 residues. J was trimmed by 6 bases and V by 7 bases; bases with no gene match: 11. CDR3 DNA (partial): TGTGCCAGTACTAATTGGGTAGCGGGAGGTGCCGGGGAG. It translates to CASTNWVAGGAGE. In full, the CDR3 is CASTNWVAGGAGELFF.

The CDR3 loop is CASRTASYEQYF. CDR3 DNA (partial): TGTGCCAGCAGGACAGCCTCCTACGAG. This chain joins TRBV28 and TRBJ2-7, with D perhaps TRBD1 (5 bases). With the read ending 3 residues before the CDR3 end, the germline J gene is used to fill in that end. CDR1 and CDR2 from the germline V gene are MDHEN and SYDVKM. This CDR3 is 12 amino acids long. The V end was cut by 6 bases, the J end by 0 bases, with 6 bases between. The full variable domain, rest sourced from reference TRBV28 and TRBJ2-7, is DVKVTQSSRYLVKRTGEKVFLECVQDMDHENMFWYRQDPGLGLRLIYFSYDVKMKEKGDIPEGYSVSREKKERFSLILESASTNQTSMYLCASRTASYEQYFGPGTRLTVT.

The covered CDR3 bases are TGTGCCAGCAGTTACAGGGCCTTCTCGAACACCGGGGAG. This gives the protein CASSYRAFSNTGE. The entire CDR3 sequence reads CASSYRAFSNTGELFF. The chain carries TRBV28 and TRBJ2-2, with D perhaps TRBD1 (6 bases). The CDR3 end is not reached by the read, which stops 3 residues before it; the germline J gene fills it in. Trimming took 4 bases from V and 0 from J, leaving 12 bases between them. The germline V gene has CDR1 MDHEN and CDR2 SYDVKM. This CDR3 contains 16 residues.

As to this clone: The CDR3 goes on 3 residues after the read ends, and that part is filled in from the germline J gene. The chain joins TRBV20-1 to TRBJ2-2; D is perhaps TRBD1 (6 bases). This CDR3 has 14 amino acids. Germline V lookup: CDR1 DFQATT, CDR2 SNEGSKA (reference sequence). The ends were cut back, 3 bases at V and 2 bases at J, with 10 bases in the middle. The CDR3 reads CSARDGGNTGELFF. The sequenced CDR3 bases are TGCAGTGCTAGGGATGGGGGCAACACCGGGGAG.

This clone registers medium-sized by frequency. The read ends 3 residues shy of where the CDR3 ends; the end is completed using the germline J gene. The chain joins TRBV30 to TRBJ1-1; no definite D call. Trimming left V 4 bases short and J 0 bases short, with 12 bases between. CDR1 GTSNPN and CDR2 SVGIG come from the germline V gene (reference sequence). This CDR3 is built from 14 residues. CDR3 DNA, as far as it was read: TGTGCCTGGAACCCAGGAGTCATGAACACTGAA. This gives the protein CAWNPGVMNTE. The CDR3 in its entirety is CAWNPGVMNTEAFF.